One and the same sample provided the 29 T cell receptor beta chains below, sequenced in a study of siplizumab effects on memory and regulatory T cells. Libraries were prepared by immunoSEQ multiplex PCR; TCRdb keeps only in-frame clonotypes and omits some of them. Altogether about 50,000 clones are present, more than 75% being singletons, with the ten largest covering approximately 0.3%. The material sequenced was naive CD8+ T cells sorted from blood. These TCRs come from a human donor in good health.

The chain employs TRBV5-1 and TRBJ2-7; D ambiguous. V dropped 0 bases and J dropped 5 bases, with 6 bases sitting between them. The CDR3 has 12 residues. Germline CDR1 reads SGHRS; CDR2 reads YFSETQ. CDR3 DNA: TGCGCCAGCAGCTTGGACACGAACGAGCAGTACTTC. The encoded protein is CASSLDTNEQYF.

The J gene is TRBJ2-7, the V gene TRBV27; 11 bases line up with TRBD1. Trimming cost V 5 bases and J 2 bases; bases outside gene matches: 8. Germline V gene data show CDR1 as MNHEY and CDR2 as SMNVEV (reference sequence). The CDR3 covers 16 residues. This chain's CDR3 is CASSSLGTGGPYEQYF. In nucleotides, the CDR3 is TGTGCCAGCAGTAGTTTAGGGACAGGGGGTCCCTACGAGCAGTACTTC.

This clone appeared a few times. V and J are TRBV19 and TRBJ2-1; TRBD2 is a possible D gene (5 bases). Trimming took off 6 bases at V and 6 bases at J, with 12 bases between the two ends. The CDR3 loop spans 13 amino acids. Looked up from germline, CDR1 is LNHDA and CDR2 is SQIVND (reference sequence). CDR3 loop: CASSFGLPNEQFF. In DNA, the CDR3 is TGTGCCAGTAGCTTCGGACTCCCCAATGAGCAGTTCTTC.

The V gene is TRBV27, the J gene TRBJ2-7; TRBD2 matches 13 bases. The CDR3 is 14 residues long. J gave up 7 bases and V 2 bases, and 2 bases lay outside the gene matches. The germline gives CDR1 MNHEY, CDR2 SMNVEV (reference sequence). DNA for the CDR3: TGTGCCAGCAGTTTAGGACTAGCGGGGGCTGAGCAGTACTTC. It yields the protein CASSLGLAGAEQYF.

This clone was detected only once. The CDR3: CASSLAGPGARDEQFF. Here the CDR3 DNA reads TGTGCCAGCAGCTTGGCGGGTCCGGGGGCGCGAGATGAGCAGTTCTTC. This chain connects TRBV5-6 to TRBJ2-1, with D tentatively TRBD1 or TRBD2 (6 bases each). Germline V gives CDR1 SGHDT, CDR2 YYEEEE. Trimming stripped 0 bases from V and 8 bases from J, with 18 bases between. The CDR3 sequence is 16 residues long. The entire variable domain, with the rest obtained from reference TRBV5-6 and TRBJ2-1, is as follows: DAGVTQSPTHLIKTRGQQVTLRCSPKSGHDTVSWYQQALGQGPQFIFQYYEEEERQRGNFPDRFSGHQFPNYSSELNVNALLLGDSALYLCASSLAGPGARDEQFFGPGTRLTVL.

This sequence joins TRBV21-1 and TRBJ1-5. TRBV21-1 is shown as a pseudogene. This CDR3 region has 17 residues. CDR3 in amino acids: CASSDRRPYYSNQPQHF. In DNA, the CDR3 is TGTGCCAGCAGCGATAGGCGCCCATATTATAGCAATCAGCCCCAGCATTTT.

As for this clone: Germline and junction disagree at one end, which may indicate a read error. This rearrangement joins TRBV7-3 to TRBJ1-4, with 9 bases that match TRBD1. CDR1 and CDR2 (germline): SGHTA, FQGTGA. There are 15 residues in the CDR3. DNA for the CDR3: TGTGCCAGCAGTTTAACAGGGGGCAGCGAGGAAAAACTGTTTTTT. Protein product: CASSLTGGSEEKLFF.

The chain couples TRBV4-1 to TRBJ1-6; the match to TRBD1 covers 11 bases. The CDR3 extends over 16 amino acids. Trimming took 2 bases from V and 7 from J; bases not matched to a gene: 4. The germline V gene has CDR1 MGHRA and CDR2 YSYEKL. The CDR3 protein is CASSQMGTGGNSPLHF. The CDR3 bases are TGCGCCAGCAGCCAAATGGGGACAGGGGGAAATTCACCCCTCCACTTT.

With respect to this clone: Other DNA sequences in this sample translate to the same CDR3. V gene TRBV7-7 combines with J gene TRBJ2-5; TRBD1 matches 9 bases. V lost 5 bases, J lost 2 bases, and 3 bases stayed unmatched. CDR3 length: 14 residues. Germline V gene sequence: CDR1 SSHAT, CDR2 FNYEAQ (reference sequence). CDR3 amino acids: CASSLGQGQETQYF. CDR3 nucleotide sequence: TGTGCCAGCAGCCTGGGACAGGGACAAGAGACCCAGTACTTC.

J is TRBJ2-7 and V is TRBV27; D is unclear. The V end lost 2 bases, the J end lost 2 bases, and 7 bases lay between the germline ends. This CDR3 comprises 13 residues. Germline V gives CDR1 MNHEY, CDR2 SMNVEV (reference sequence). CDR3: CASSLNSAYEQYF. The CDR3 region has the DNA TGTGCCAGCAGTTTAAACAGTGCCTACGAGCAGTACTTC.

The rearrangement uses TRBV5-6 and TRBJ2-7, with a weak D call TRBD2 (5 bases). The germline V and J ends were trimmed by 4 bases and 5 bases, with 13 bases remaining between them. This CDR3 is 13 amino acids long. The germline gives CDR1 SGHDT, CDR2 YYEEEE. DNA for the CDR3: TGTGCCAGCAGCCCGAGGGTGATTAACGAGCAGTACTTC. It translates to CASSPRVINEQYF.

The rearrangement links TRBV9 to TRBJ2-5; D remains unclear. The V and J ends lost 0 bases and 1 base respectively, with 19 bases between them. Germline-derived CDR1 and CDR2 are SGDLS and YYNGEE. The CDR3 is made up of 18 amino acids. The CDR3 spells CASSVASFVLDAQETQYF. The CDR3, as DNA: TGTGCCAGCAGCGTAGCGAGTTTTGTATTGGACGCCCAAGAGACCCAGTACTTC.

This clone has a handful of counts. In nucleotides, the CDR3 is TGCGCCAGCAGCCAAGACGCGGTGGGGGTTGAAGCTTTCTTT. Its protein is CASSQDAVGVEAFF. The V and J genes are TRBV4-1 and TRBJ1-1, with D possibly matching TRBD1 (5 bases). The CDR3 loop spans 14 amino acids. V gave up 0 bases and J gave up 7 bases, with 12 bases separating them. Germline V lookup: CDR1 MGHRA, CDR2 YSYEKL.

This clone came up once. This chain joins TRBV27 and TRBJ1-2, with 9 bases that match TRBD1. Germline CDR1 is MNHEY and CDR2 is SMNVEV (reference sequence). The ends lost 5 bases at V and 4 bases at J; junction bases unmatched: 8. This CDR3 has 15 residues. This CDR3 reads CASSPTGGNGYGYTF. The DNA for the CDR3 is TGTGCCAGCAGTCCAACAGGGGGCAACGGCTATGGCTACACCTTC.

This chain joins TRBV2 and TRBJ2-7, with 9 bases fitting TRBD1. The CDR3 spans 17 residues. Germline V CDR1 and CDR2: SNHLY, FYNNEI. The V gene end was trimmed by 1 base and the J gene end by 0 bases; junction bases not matched to a gene: 7. The CDR3 sequence: CASSEDRTGASSYEQYF. CDR3 in DNA: TGTGCCAGCAGTGAAGACAGGACAGGGGCGAGCTCCTACGAGCAGTACTTC.

This clone is a singleton in its sample. CDR3 sequence (DNA): TGTGCCAGCAGCCTAACCGGGGAACCTATGAACACTGAAGCTTTCTTT. Translation gives CASSLTGEPMNTEAFF. The chain combines TRBV14 with TRBJ1-1, with no clear D. Germline V gene sequence: CDR1 SGHDN, CDR2 FVKESK. V was cut by 4 bases and J by 0 bases, with 15 bases left in between. This CDR3 comprises 16 residues.

The chain recombines TRBV4-1 with TRBJ2-7; TRBD2 aligns across 8 bases. There are 17 residues in the CDR3. Germline V gene sequence: CDR1 MGHRA, CDR2 YSYEKL. Unmatched junction bases numbered 11, after V lost 1 base and J lost 3 bases. In nucleotides, the CDR3 is TGCGCCAGCAGCCAAGGTCCGCCAGCGGGGGCCTTCTACGAGCAGTACTTC. Amino acid sequence: CASSQGPPAGAFYEQYF.

This clone was counted a single time. V gene TRBV5-5 combines with J gene TRBJ1-2, with 7 bases fitting TRBD1. The CDR3 extends over 14 amino acids. CDR1 is SGHKS, CDR2 YYEKEE, per germline (reference sequence). J was trimmed by 6 bases and V by 2 bases; bases with no gene match: 7. This CDR3 reads CASSLPGTVHGYTF. CDR3 coding DNA: TGTGCCAGCAGCTTACCTGGGACAGTCCATGGCTACACCTTC.

V gene TRBV9 combines with J gene TRBJ2-5; TRBD2 agrees at 15 bases. Per germline, CDR1 SGDLS and CDR2 YYNGEE. The V gene end was trimmed by 4 bases and the J gene end by 5 bases; junction bases not matched to a gene: 3. This CDR3 has 15 residues. This CDR3 is CASSPGTSGGETQYF. CDR3 DNA sequence: TGTGCCAGCAGCCCAGGGACTAGCGGGGGGGAGACCCAGTACTTC.

This clone was picked up a small number of times. The chain carries TRBV19 and TRBJ2-7; D gene unclear. The CDR3 is 13 residues long. Germline lookup yields CDR1 LNHDA and CDR2 SQIVND (reference sequence). V was cut by 3 bases and J by 6 bases, with 12 bases left in between. The CDR3 loop reads CASSISGLTEQYF. Here the CDR3 DNA reads TGTGCCAGTAGTATTTCCGGCCTTACCGAGCAGTACTTC.

The chain recombines TRBV5-1 with TRBJ2-7; D is uncertain. This CDR3 region has 13 residues. CDR1 and CDR2 from the germline V gene are SGHRS and YFSETQ. V lost 6 bases to trimming and J lost 3 bases, with 13 bases between them. Written as DNA, the CDR3 is TGCGCCAGCAAGCCCGAGGCATACTACGAGCAGTACTTC. This gives the protein CASKPEAYYEQYF.

The chain couples TRBV27 to TRBJ2-1; 15 nucleotides match TRBD2. With V trimmed by 2 bases and J by 12 bases, 5 bases remained unmatched. The CDR3 has 15 amino acids. From germline, CDR1 is MNHEY and CDR2 SMNVEV (reference sequence). CDR3 coding DNA: TGTGCCAGCAGTTTAGGACTAGCGGGAGGGCCACGGCAGTTCTTC. As protein: CASSLGLAGGPRQFF.

The chain is built from TRBV27 and TRBJ1-1; D is undetermined. Germline values: CDR1 MNHEY, CDR2 SMNVEV (reference sequence). V lost 0 bases and J 3 bases, leaving 5 bases between the germline ends. This CDR3 is built from 13 residues. The CDR3 nucleotides are TGTGCCAGCAGTTTATCGGAGGACACTGAAGCTTTCTTT. Its translation: CASSLSEDTEAFF.

V is TRBV2 and J is TRBJ1-5; D perhaps matches TRBD1 (5 bases). The CDR3 contains 13 residues. V shed 7 bases and J shed 3 bases, with 10 bases lying between them. The V gene's germline CDR1 is SNHLY and CDR2 FYNNEI. CDR3 residues: CASKGRDNQPQHF. The CDR3 bases are TGTGCCAGCAAGGGCAGGGACAATCAGCCCCAGCATTTT.

The chain employs TRBV6-5 and TRBJ1-1; 8 nucleotides line up with TRBD1. The CDR3 has 15 residues. J lost 3 bases, V lost 5 bases, and 8 bases had no gene match. Germline CDR1 is MNHEY and CDR2 is SVGAGI. CDR3 DNA sequence: TGTGCCAGCAGTCCCGGACAGGGTAGGTACACTGAAGCTTTCTTT. Translation: CASSPGQGRYTEAFF.

The V and J genes are TRBV27 and TRBJ2-7, with 9 bases aligning to TRBD1. The CDR3 spans 15 residues. Germline CDR1 MNHEY, CDR2 SMNVEV (reference sequence). V trimming: 6 bases; J trimming: 0 bases; junction bases outside the gene matches: 6. The CDR3 DNA sequence: TGTGCCAGCAGGGACAGGGGCCAATTCTCCTACGAGCAGTACTTC. It encodes CASRDRGQFSYEQYF.

The J gene is TRBJ2-2, the V gene TRBV7-6; the D gene is possibly TRBD1 (6 bases). CDR1 is SGHVS and CDR2 is FNYEAQ in the germline V gene. The CDR3 extends over 14 amino acids. Trimming pared 5 bases from V and 7 bases from J, leaving 14 bases between. For the CDR3, the DNA is TGTGCCAGCAGCCCGGACTGGGGGCGCGGGGAGCTGTTTTTT. Residues: CASSPDWGRGELFF.

This sequence joins TRBV15 and TRBJ1-5, with 8 bases that match TRBD1. In germline, CDR1 is LNHNV, CDR2 YYDKDF (reference sequence). Germline trimming cut 0 bases from V and 7 bases from J; bases unmatched to any gene: 5. CDR3 size: 15 residues. DNA for the CDR3: TGTGCCACCAGCAGAGATCGTGGACAGGGCCAGCCCCAGCATTTT. Its translation: CATSRDRGQGQPQHF.

The rearrangement joins TRBV7-8 to TRBJ2-1; 11 bases agree with TRBD2. The J segment lost 3 bases and the V segment lost 0 bases, leaving 7 bases of the junction unmatched. CDR1 is SGHVS, CDR2 FQNEAQ, per germline. CDR3 size: 18 residues. The CDR3 coding sequence is TGTGCCAGCAGCTTAGCGGCGGCTAGCGGGAGGTACTACAATGAGCAGTTCTTC. Translated: CASSLAAASGRYYNEQFF.